Listed below are T cell receptor beta chains from one sample, sequenced in a study of T cells after yellow fever vaccination. Each CDR3 protein gets one entry after TCRdb re-called the 5' RACE reads with MiXCR. The sample contains 300,000 or so distinct CDR3 sequences, 3% to 4.5% of which appear only once. Sequences were derived from PBMCs, sampled 5 days after the yellow fever booster vaccination. The receptors shown here come from a man younger than 35 who received the YFV17D yellow fever vaccine. CDR3s include the opening cysteine and the closing phenylalanine or tryptophan. The order of the fields is J gene, V gene, D gene, clone size, CDR3 protein, CDR3 DNA. A D gene is named only where the DNA matches it firmly. A row's size may be missing; if present it is once, few, many or a size class.

J gene: TRBJ1-2
V gene: TRBV9
D gene: -
clone size: few
CDR3 protein: CASSVVPGEGYTF
CDR3 DNA: TGTGCCAGCAGCGTAGTGCCGGGGGAGGGCTACACCTTC

J gene: TRBJ2-5
V gene: TRBV6-5
D gene: -
clone size: few
CDR3 protein: CASSYDQRGGLIETQYF
CDR3 DNA: TGTGCCAGCAGTTACGACCAACGGGGCGGATTAATAGAGACCCAGTACTTC

J gene: TRBJ2-5
V gene: TRBV12-3/TRBV12-4
D gene: -
clone size: many
CDR3 protein: CASSPTGTPETQYF
CDR3 DNA: TGTGCCAGCAGTCCCACCGGGACCCCCGAGACCCAGTACTTC

J gene: TRBJ2-1
V gene: TRBV5-1
D gene: -
clone size: many
CDR3 protein: CASSLMAWNEQFF
CDR3 DNA: TGCGCCAGCAGCTTGATGGCGTGGAATGAGCAGTTCTTC

J gene: TRBJ2-7
V gene: TRBV18
D gene: -
clone size: -
CDR3 protein: CASSRLGALSYEQYF
CDR3 DNA: TGTGCCAGCTCACGATTAGGAGCACTTTCCTACGAGCAGTACTTC

J gene: TRBJ2-7
V gene: TRBV3-1
D gene: -
clone size: few
CDR3 protein: CASSRPLGGEQYF
CDR3 DNA: TGTGCCAGCAGCCGCCCGTTGGGGGGCGAGCAGTACTTC

J gene: TRBJ1-1
V gene: TRBV20-1
D gene: -
clone size: few
CDR3 protein: CSAENRVRTEAFF
CDR3 DNA: TGCAGTGCTGAGAACAGGGTGCGGACTGAAGCTTTCTTT

J gene: TRBJ2-3
V gene: TRBV14
D gene: -
clone size: few
CDR3 protein: CASSPSRSPQYF
CDR3 DNA: TGTGCCAGCAGCCCGAGTCGTAGTCCGCAGTATTTT

J gene: TRBJ1-6
V gene: TRBV20-1
D gene: -
clone size: many
CDR3 protein: CSARDRRLGNSPLHF
CDR3 DNA: TGCAGTGCTAGAGATCGGCGGCTGGGAAATTCACCCCTCCACTTT

J gene: TRBJ2-1
V gene: TRBV20-1
D gene: -
clone size: few
CDR3 protein: CSARNLHRDDSLNEQFF
CDR3 DNA: TGCAGTGCTCGCAACCTTCACCGGGACGACAGCCTCAATGAGCAGTTCTTC

J gene: TRBJ2-3
V gene: TRBV29-1
D gene: -
clone size: -
CDR3 protein: CSTGAYLDTQYF
CDR3 DNA: TGCAGCACTGGGGCCTATCTAGATACGCAGTATTTT

J gene: TRBJ1-2
V gene: TRBV29-1
D gene: -
clone size: few
CDR3 protein: CSVGRGVGVYGYTF
CDR3 DNA: TGCAGCGTTGGAAGAGGGGTGGGGGTCTATGGCTACACCTTC

J gene: TRBJ2-7
V gene: TRBV28
D gene: -
clone size: -
CDR3 protein: CACGRYYEQYF
CDR3 DNA: TGTGCCTGCGGCAGATACTACGAGCAGTACTTC

J gene: TRBJ1-5
V gene: TRBV4-3
D gene: -
clone size: many
CDR3 protein: CASSQEAMGGLNQPQHF
CDR3 DNA: TGCGCCAGCAGCCAAGAAGCAATGGGGGGGCTGAATCAGCCCCAGCATTTT

J gene: TRBJ1-1
V gene: TRBV5-1
D gene: TRBD1
clone size: many
CDR3 protein: CASSLGDRGGAFF
CDR3 DNA: TGCGCCAGCAGCTTGGGCGACAGGGGGGGAGCTTTCTTT

J gene: TRBJ1-1
V gene: TRBV20-1
D gene: TRBD1
clone size: many
CDR3 protein: CSARDRVTTEAFF
CDR3 DNA: TGCAGTGCAAGGGACAGGGTGACCACTGAAGCTTTCTTT

J gene: TRBJ2-3
V gene: TRBV6-5
D gene: TRBD2
clone size: few
CDR3 protein: CASNPAGGGDTQYF
CDR3 DNA: TGTGCCAGCAACCCAGCGGGAGGGGGAGATACGCAGTATTTT

J gene: TRBJ2-5
V gene: TRBV7-8
D gene: TRBD2
clone size: many
CDR3 protein: CASSSRTSGGAQTQYF
CDR3 DNA: TGTGCCAGCAGCTCCCGGACTAGCGGGGGAGCGCAGACCCAGTACTTC

J gene: TRBJ1-3
V gene: TRBV6-2/TRBV6-3
D gene: -
clone size: -
CDR3 protein: CASSYPPGSGSGNTIYF
CDR3 DNA: TGTGCCAGCAGTTACCCGCCAGGAAGCGGCTCTGGAAACACCATATATTTT

J gene: TRBJ2-7
V gene: TRBV20-1
D gene: -
clone size: few
CDR3 protein: CSAREVFSPPRSEQYF
CDR3 DNA: TGCAGTGCTAGAGAGGTGTTTTCACCACCGCGGAGCGAGCAGTACTTC

J gene: TRBJ1-3
V gene: TRBV6-6
D gene: -
clone size: many
CDR3 protein: CASSSRQGNTIYF
CDR3 DNA: TGTGCCAGCAGTTCACGGCAGGGAAACACCATATATTTT

J gene: TRBJ2-5
V gene: TRBV29-1
D gene: -
clone size: few
CDR3 protein: CSVEDLAQETQYF
CDR3 DNA: TGCAGCGTTGAAGATCTGGCCCAAGAGACCCAGTACTTC

J gene: TRBJ2-7
V gene: TRBV4-2
D gene: -
clone size: -
CDR3 protein: CASSHGDSEEQYF
CDR3 DNA: TGTGCCAGCAGTCACGGTGACTCTGAGGAGCAGTACTTC

J gene: TRBJ2-3
V gene: TRBV5-1
D gene: -
clone size: few
CDR3 protein: CASSPVFHRGVIDTQYF
CDR3 DNA: TGCGCCAGCAGCCCGGTATTTCATAGGGGTGTAATAGATACGCAGTATTTT

J gene: TRBJ1-6
V gene: TRBV12-3/TRBV12-4
D gene: TRBD1
clone size: -
CDR3 protein: CASSLDRVDNSPLHF
CDR3 DNA: TGTGCCAGCAGTCTCGACAGGGTAGATAATTCACCCCTCCACTTT

J gene: TRBJ1-1
V gene: TRBV10-3
D gene: TRBD1
clone size: many
CDR3 protein: CAIKKDRDTEAFF
CDR3 DNA: TGTGCCATCAAAAAAGACAGGGACACTGAAGCTTTCTTT

J gene: TRBJ2-1
V gene: TRBV9
D gene: -
clone size: few
CDR3 protein: CASSPQPAGYEQFF
CDR3 DNA: TGTGCCAGCAGCCCCCAGCCAGCAGGCTATGAGCAGTTCTTC

J gene: TRBJ2-1
V gene: TRBV3-1
D gene: TRBD1
clone size: few
CDR3 protein: CASSQGGTGAYNEQFF
CDR3 DNA: TGTGCCAGCAGCCAAGGGGGAACAGGGGCCTACAATGAGCAGTTCTTC

J gene: TRBJ2-3
V gene: TRBV5-1
D gene: TRBD1
clone size: few
CDR3 protein: CASSFLTGPYTDTQYF
CDR3 DNA: TGCGCCAGCAGCTTTCTGACAGGGCCATACACAGATACGCAGTATTTT

J gene: TRBJ2-3
V gene: TRBV14
D gene: -
clone size: many
CDR3 protein: CASSQEDRDFPDTQYF
CDR3 DNA: TGTGCCAGCAGCCAAGAAGATCGGGACTTCCCAGATACGCAGTATTTT

J gene: TRBJ2-5
V gene: TRBV11-2
D gene: -
clone size: many
CDR3 protein: CASSLEYTAQETQYF
CDR3 DNA: TGTGCCAGCAGCTTAGAATACACAGCGCAAGAGACCCAGTACTTC

J gene: TRBJ2-3
V gene: TRBV24-1
D gene: -
clone size: few
CDR3 protein: CATRGARSTDTQYF
CDR3 DNA: TGTGCCACCAGAGGGGCCAGGAGCACAGATACGCAGTATTTT

J gene: TRBJ1-5
V gene: TRBV12-3/TRBV12-4
D gene: -
clone size: -
CDR3 protein: CASSPGPLNQPQHF
CDR3 DNA: TGTGCCAGCAGTCCGGGACCGTTAAATCAGCCCCAGCATTTT

J gene: TRBJ2-3
V gene: TRBV5-1
D gene: TRBD2
clone size: -
CDR3 protein: CASSSDPGGGVEDDTQYF
CDR3 DNA: TGCGCCAGCAGCTCCGACCCAGGCGGGGGGGTCGAGGATGATACGCAGTATTTT

J gene: TRBJ2-7
V gene: TRBV4-3
D gene: -
clone size: many
CDR3 protein: CASSQRTGSYEQYF
CDR3 DNA: TGCGCCAGCAGCCAAAGGACGGGTTCCTACGAGCAGTACTTC

J gene: TRBJ1-3
V gene: TRBV6-5
D gene: TRBD1
clone size: many
CDR3 protein: CASSNGQGPGNTIYF
CDR3 DNA: TGTGCCAGCAGTAACGGACAGGGGCCTGGAAACACCATATATTTT

J gene: TRBJ1-1
V gene: TRBV29-1
D gene: TRBD1
clone size: many
CDR3 protein: CSTGEYTEAFF
CDR3 DNA: TGCAGTACAGGGGAGTACACTGAAGCTTTCTTT

J gene: TRBJ2-3
V gene: TRBV7-2
D gene: TRBD2
clone size: few
CDR3 protein: CASSLLGLAGEDTQYF
CDR3 DNA: TGTGCCAGCAGCTTACTGGGACTAGCGGGGGAAGATACGCAGTATTTT

J gene: TRBJ1-5
V gene: TRBV24-1
D gene: TRBD1
clone size: -
CDR3 protein: CATSDPGQYNQPQHF
CDR3 DNA: TGTGCCACCAGTGATCCGGGACAGTACAATCAGCCCCAGCATTTT

J gene: TRBJ2-7
V gene: TRBV5-1
D gene: TRBD1
clone size: -
CDR3 protein: CASSLAPRGPSSYEQYF
CDR3 DNA: TGCGCCAGCAGCTTGGCGCCCAGGGGGCCCAGCTCCTACGAGCAGTACTTC

J gene: TRBJ2-1
V gene: TRBV2
D gene: -
clone size: many
CDR3 protein: CASRTVSEQFF
CDR3 DNA: TGTGCCAGCCGGACGGTTAGTGAGCAGTTCTTC

J gene: TRBJ1-2
V gene: TRBV13
D gene: -
clone size: few
CDR3 protein: CASSLQGKAGYTF
CDR3 DNA: TGTGCCAGCAGCCTCCAGGGGAAGGCTGGCTACACCTTC

J gene: TRBJ1-6
V gene: TRBV4-1
D gene: -
clone size: many
CDR3 protein: CASSQESGSGSPLHF
CDR3 DNA: TGCGCCAGCAGCCAAGAGTCAGGATCAGGATCACCCCTCCACTTT

J gene: TRBJ1-1
V gene: TRBV7-2
D gene: TRBD1
clone size: many
CDR3 protein: CASSLGDRRNTEAFF
CDR3 DNA: TGCGCCAGCAGCCTGGGGGACAGGAGGAACACTGAAGCTTTCTTT

J gene: TRBJ1-6
V gene: TRBV11-2
D gene: -
clone size: -
CDR3 protein: CASSLLPNSGNSPLHF
CDR3 DNA: TGTGCCAGCAGCCTCCTACCCAATTCGGGGAATTCACCCCTCCACTTT

J gene: TRBJ2-1
V gene: TRBV4-1
D gene: TRBD2
clone size: -
CDR3 protein: CASSHPGLAGDLNEQFF
CDR3 DNA: TGCGCCAGCAGCCATCCGGGACTAGCGGGGGACTTAAATGAGCAGTTCTTC

J gene: TRBJ1-6
V gene: TRBV30
D gene: -
clone size: -
CDR3 protein: CAWSHDRSPLHF
CDR3 DNA: TGTGCCTGGAGTCACGACAGATCACCCCTCCACTTT

J gene: TRBJ2-3
V gene: TRBV7-2
D gene: TRBD1
clone size: many
CDR3 protein: CASSSGTGRDTQYF
CDR3 DNA: TGTGCCAGCAGTTCAGGGACAGGGAGGGATACGCAGTATTTT

J gene: TRBJ2-3
V gene: TRBV18
D gene: -
clone size: -
CDR3 protein: CASSRGTDTDTQYF
CDR3 DNA: TGTGCCAGCTCCCGAGGGACCGACACAGATACGCAGTATTTT

J gene: TRBJ1-2
V gene: TRBV12-3/TRBV12-4
D gene: -
clone size: few
CDR3 protein: CASSFLGENYGYTF
CDR3 DNA: TGTGCCAGCAGTTTTCTTGGGGAGAACTATGGCTACACCTTC

J gene: TRBJ2-7
V gene: TRBV25-1
D gene: TRBD2
clone size: many
CDR3 protein: CASSEGGVRGRNEQYF
CDR3 DNA: TGTGCCAGCAGTGAAGGGGGGGTGAGGGGACGTAACGAGCAGTACTTC

J gene: TRBJ2-3
V gene: TRBV7-9
D gene: -
clone size: -
CDR3 protein: CASSQLEAGSTDTQYF
CDR3 DNA: TGTGCCAGCAGTCAACTTGAGGCGGGTAGTACAGATACGCAGTATTTT